This is a list of T cell receptor beta chains from one sample in a study of identical twins. TCRdb independently ran MiXCR on the 5' RACE reads; one entry per CDR3 protein. The data show under 900,000 distinct CDR3 sequences, 15% to 20% seen once. This sample also appeared in a second study, on T cells expressing NK-cell markers.

Sequencing input: PBMCs. The source is a woman aged 18-35 years in good health. Both conserved end residues are part of each CDR3. The D gene is left open where the match is weak. Rows give clone size only sometimes, using once, few, many, or a class for an expanded clone.

>TRBJ2-1|TRBV20-1|TRBD1|many
TGCAGTGCTAGCGACAGGGGCAATGAGCAGTTCTTC
CSASDRGNEQFF
>TRBJ1-5|TRBV7-9|-|few
TGTGCCAGCAGCTTAAGGGAGGGTCAGCCCCAGCATTTT
CASSLREGQPQHF
>TRBJ2-7|TRBV5-5|TRBD1|-
TGTGCCAGCAGCCGAGGGACAGGGGGTGCCTACGAGCAGTACTTC
CASSRGTGGAYEQYF
>TRBJ2-2|TRBV10-3|-|few
TGTGCCATCAGTGAGTCGAGCGGACAGAACACCGGGGAGCTGTTTTTT
CAISESSGQNTGELFF
>TRBJ2-7|TRBV6-5|-|-
TGTGCCAGCAGTTACCCAGGGGCCATAAACGAGCAGTACTTC
CASSYPGAINEQYF
>TRBJ2-5|TRBV12-3/TRBV12-4|TRBD1|-
TGTGCCAGCACTTTAGGGGACAGGGACCAAGAGACCCAGTACTTC
CASTLGDRDQETQYF
>TRBJ2-7|TRBV5-1|TRBD2|few
TGCGCCAGCAGCTTGGCATCTAGCGGGCCCTCCTACGAGCAGTACTTC
CASSLASSGPSYEQYF
>TRBJ2-7|TRBV7-6|TRBD1|-
TGTGCCAGCAGCTTAACCGGGACAGGGTCCTCCTACGAGCAGTACTTC
CASSLTGTGSSYEQYF
>TRBJ2-1|TRBV29-1|TRBD2|-
TGCAGCGTAGGGACTAGCGGGGGTAATGAGCAGTTCTTC
CSVGTSGGNEQFF
>TRBJ2-7|TRBV20-1|TRBD1|-
TGCAGCCCTAGACAGGGGAGTTACGAGCAGTACTTC
CSPRQGSYEQYF
>TRBJ1-1|TRBV29-1|-|many
TGCAGCGTTCGCACGACAGGACTGAGTAACACTGAAGCTTTCTTT
CSVRTTGLSNTEAFF
>TRBJ2-1|TRBV5-1|TRBD1|few
TGCGCCAGCACCTCTGACAGGGTCAATGAGCAGTTCTTC
CASTSDRVNEQFF
>TRBJ2-7|TRBV29-1|-|-
TGCAGCGCCAACACCCTAAGGGCCGAGCAGTACTTC
CSANTLRAEQYF
>TRBJ2-3|TRBV2|-|-
TGTGCCAGCAGTGCGATCCTTCCCACAGATACGCAGTATTTT
CASSAILPTDTQYF
>TRBJ2-4|TRBV7-9|-|-
TGTGCCAGCAGCTTAGACGGGGGAGCCAAAAACATTCAGTACTTC
CASSLDGGAKNIQYF
>TRBJ2-7|TRBV7-2|-|-
TGTGCCAGCAGCTTAGGCCCTAGCGTATCCTACGAGCAGTACTTC
CASSLGPSVSYEQYF
>TRBJ2-7|TRBV7-9|TRBD2|few
TGTGCCAGCAGCCCCCTTGGACTAGCGTTCTCCTACGAGCAGTACTTC
CASSPLGLAFSYEQYF
>TRBJ1-6|TRBV7-9|TRBD1|-
TGTGCCAGCAGCGTCGGACAGGGAAATTCACCCCTCCACTTT
CASSVGQGNSPLHF
>TRBJ1-2|TRBV10-3|-|-
TGTGCCATCAGTGAGGGACTTGGGGGCTACACCTTC
CAISEGLGGYTF
>TRBJ1-1|TRBV21-1|-|-
TGTGCCAGCAGCAAACAGGGAACGTGCGACACTGAAGCTTTCTTT
CASSKQGTCDTEAFF
>TRBJ2-1|TRBV7-2|TRBD2|few
TGTGCCAGCAGCTTGGCTAGCGGGAGTCTCGGCTATGAGCAGTTCTTC
CASSLASGSLGYEQFF
>TRBJ2-3|TRBV12-3/TRBV12-4|-|few
TGTGCCAGCAGTCATTTTAGCACAGATACGCAGTATTTT
CASSHFSTDTQYF
>TRBJ2-7|TRBV7-9|TRBD1|-
TGTGCCAGCAGCCCACAGGGGTACTACGAGCAGTACTTC
CASSPQGYYEQYF
>TRBJ1-1|TRBV7-9|-|-
TGTGCCAGCAGTCCTATCGAGCTGAACACTGAAGCTTTCTTT
CASSPIELNTEAFF
>TRBJ2-1|TRBV6-1|TRBD2|few
TGTGCCAGCAGTCTGCGGGAGGGAGGGTTCAATGAGCAGTTCTTC
CASSLREGGFNEQFF
>TRBJ2-7|TRBV20-1|-|few
TGCAGTGCGAGAGACAGACGACTCTCCTACGAGCAGTACTTC
CSARDRRLSYEQYF
>TRBJ2-1|TRBV7-8|TRBD1|-
TGTGCCAGCAGCGAAGGGGACAGCGGCAATGAGCAGTTCTTC
CASSEGDSGNEQFF
>TRBJ2-1|TRBV21-1|-|-
TGTGCCAGCAGCTTCTGGGGGCCCGATTTGAATGAGCAGTTCTTC
CASSFWGPDLNEQFF
>TRBJ1-5|TRBV7-4|-|-
TGTGCCAGCAGCTTACGGGTTCACGATCAGCCCCAGCATTTT
CASSLRVHDQPQHF
>TRBJ2-5|TRBV5-1|TRBD1|few
TGCGCCAGCAGCTACGGACAGGCGGGTGAGACCCAGTACTTC
CASSYGQAGETQYF
>TRBJ2-5|TRBV7-9|-|-
TGTGCCAGCAGCTTTAGAGCCGCCGGAGAGACCCAGTACTTC
CASSFRAAGETQYF
>TRBJ2-7|TRBV25-1|-|few
TGTGCCAGCAGCCAAACGGGACCGCGTACCTACGAGCAGTACTTC
CASSQTGPRTYEQYF
>TRBJ2-7|TRBV11-1|TRBD2|few
TGTGCCAGCAGCTTATCCGGGACTAGCGGGAGGATGGGCTACGAGCAGTACTTC
CASSLSGTSGRMGYEQYF
>TRBJ2-7|TRBV7-9|-|few
TGTGCCAGCAGCAACACTAGAAATTCCCCCTACGAGCAGTACTTC
CASSNTRNSPYEQYF
>TRBJ2-1|TRBV30|-|-
TGTGCCTGGAATCCCGGACAGACAAACAATGAGCAGTTCTTC
CAWNPGQTNNEQFF
>TRBJ2-1|TRBV7-2|-|few
TGTGCCAGCAGCTTGTGGGGGGGGGCGATCTACAATGAGCAGTTCTTC
CASSLWGGAIYNEQFF
>TRBJ2-1|TRBV7-7|-|many
TGTGCCAGCAGCTTAAATGAAGGTTCGGGAGTTGAGCAGTTCTTC
CASSLNEGSGVEQFF
>TRBJ2-7|TRBV30|-|-
TGTGCCTGGAGTATAAACCTGGGGTACGAGCAGTACTTC
CAWSINLGYEQYF
>TRBJ2-7|TRBV29-1|TRBD2|few
TGCAGCGTTGGGGCGGGAGCGGGTGAGCAGTACTTC
CSVGAGAGEQYF
>TRBJ2-1|TRBV20-1|-|-
TGCAGTGCTAGATGGGCTGACAATGAGCAGTTCTTC
CSARWADNEQFF
>TRBJ1-1|TRBV12-3/TRBV12-4|-|few
TGTGCCAGCAGTTCCCTCGCGAACACTGAAGCTTTCTTT
CASSSLANTEAFF
>TRBJ2-3|TRBV9|TRBD2|few
TGTGCCAGCAGCGTGGGACTAGCGGGGGGGCTAGATACGCAGTATTTT
CASSVGLAGGLDTQYF
>TRBJ2-1|TRBV10-3|-|few
TGTGCCATCAGTGGGGGGTTGGACAGTTTCTACAATGAGCAGTTCTTC
CAISGGLDSFYNEQFF
>TRBJ1-5|TRBV20-1|-|-
TGCAGTGCTAGGGTCCCAGATAGCAATCAGCCCCAGCATTTT
CSARVPDSNQPQHF
>TRBJ1-1|TRBV5-1|-|-
TGCGCCAGCAGCTTACGGCAGGGGAGCCAACTCTTT
CASSLRQGSQLF
>TRBJ2-7|TRBV7-2|-|few
TGTGCCAGCAGTCACCGGGACCCACTCGAGCAATACTTC
CASSHRDPLEQYF
>TRBJ2-3|TRBV28|-|-
TGTGCCAGCAGTTTCATTGGACAGACAGATACGCAGTATTTT
CASSFIGQTDTQYF
>TRBJ1-6|TRBV4-3|TRBD1|few
TGCGCCAGCAGCCAAGTATTCAGGGGGACGAGCAATTCACCCCTCCACTTT
CASSQVFRGTSNSPLHF
>TRBJ2-7|TRBV20-1|TRBD1|-
TGCAGTGCTCCCCCCGGGACAGGCCCCGAGCAGTACTTC
CSAPPGTGPEQYF
>TRBJ1-4|TRBV7-9|-|few
TGTGCCAGCAGCCCAGATGGGGGTTTAGGTGAAAAACTGTTTTTT
CASSPDGGLGEKLFF
>TRBJ2-7|TRBV30|-|-
TGTGCCTGGAGTGCCCCTGTAGTCCCTTACGAGCAGTACTTC
CAWSAPVVPYEQYF
>TRBJ2-1|TRBV6-5|-|-
TGTGCCAGCAGTTCCCCCTGGGGTAGCTCCTACAATGAGCAGTTCTTC
CASSSPWGSSYNEQFF
>TRBJ2-3|TRBV29-1|-|few
TGCAGCGTAGATCCTGTAAGAGATACGCAGTATTTT
CSVDPVRDTQYF
>TRBJ2-2|TRBV2|-|-
TGTGCCAGCAGTGAAGCTTGGACCGGGGAGCTGTTTTTT
CASSEAWTGELFF
>TRBJ2-2|TRBV14|-|-
TGTGCCAGCAGCCCTACAGTAAACACCGGGGAGCTGTTTTTT
CASSPTVNTGELFF